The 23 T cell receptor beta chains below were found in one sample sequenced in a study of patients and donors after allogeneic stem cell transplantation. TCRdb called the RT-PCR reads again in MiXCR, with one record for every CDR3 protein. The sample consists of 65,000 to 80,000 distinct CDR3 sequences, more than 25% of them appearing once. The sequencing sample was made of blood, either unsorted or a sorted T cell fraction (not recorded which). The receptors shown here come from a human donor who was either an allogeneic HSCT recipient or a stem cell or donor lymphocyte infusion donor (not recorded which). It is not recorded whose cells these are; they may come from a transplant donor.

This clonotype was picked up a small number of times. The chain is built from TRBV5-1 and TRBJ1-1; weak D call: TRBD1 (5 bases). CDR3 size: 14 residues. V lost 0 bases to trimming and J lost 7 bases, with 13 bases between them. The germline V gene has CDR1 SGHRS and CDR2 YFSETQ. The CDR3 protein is CASSLEKQEDEAFF. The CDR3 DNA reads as TGCGCCAGCAGCTTGGAAAAACAGGAAGATGAAGCTTTCTTT.

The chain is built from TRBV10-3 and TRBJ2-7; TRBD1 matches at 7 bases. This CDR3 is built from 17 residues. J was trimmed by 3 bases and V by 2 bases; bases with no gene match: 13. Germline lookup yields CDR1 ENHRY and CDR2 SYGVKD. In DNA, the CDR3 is TGTGCCATCAGTGAGCCCCCACAGGGGAGCAATGACTACGAGCAGTACTTC. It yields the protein CAISEPPQGSNDYEQYF.

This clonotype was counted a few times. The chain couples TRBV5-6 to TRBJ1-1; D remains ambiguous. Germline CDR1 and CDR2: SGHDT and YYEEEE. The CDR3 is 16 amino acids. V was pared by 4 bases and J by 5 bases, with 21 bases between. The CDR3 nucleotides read TGTGCCAGCAGCCTAGTAATATCATCCTTATCGACTGAAGCTTTCTTT. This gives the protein CASSLVISSLSTEAFF.

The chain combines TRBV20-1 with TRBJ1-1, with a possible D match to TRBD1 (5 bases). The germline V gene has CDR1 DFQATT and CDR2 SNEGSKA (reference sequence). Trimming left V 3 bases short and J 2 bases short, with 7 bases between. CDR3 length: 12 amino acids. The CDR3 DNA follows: TGCAGTGCTAGTCAGGGAAACACTGAAGCTTTCTTT. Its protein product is CSASQGNTEAFF.

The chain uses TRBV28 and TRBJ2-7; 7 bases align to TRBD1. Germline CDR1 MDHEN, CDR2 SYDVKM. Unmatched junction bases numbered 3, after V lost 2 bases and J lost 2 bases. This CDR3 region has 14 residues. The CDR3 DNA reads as TGTGCCAGCAGTTTAATGGGACAGCCCTACGAGCAGTACTTC. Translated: CASSLMGQPYEQYF.

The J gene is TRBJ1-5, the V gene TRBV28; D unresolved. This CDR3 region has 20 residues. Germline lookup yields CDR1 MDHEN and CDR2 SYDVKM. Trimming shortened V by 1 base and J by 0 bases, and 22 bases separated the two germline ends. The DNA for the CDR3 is TGTGCCAGCAGTTTATATGTTTGGGAAAGGTTAGAGCATAGCAATCAGCCCCAGCATTTT. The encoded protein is CASSLYVWERLEHSNQPQHF.

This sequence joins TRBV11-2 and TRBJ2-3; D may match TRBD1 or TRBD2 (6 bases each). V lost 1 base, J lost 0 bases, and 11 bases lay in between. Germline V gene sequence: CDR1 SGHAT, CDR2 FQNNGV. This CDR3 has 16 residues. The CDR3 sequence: CASSLGGAPSTDTQYF. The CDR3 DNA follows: TGTGCCAGCAGCTTAGGGGGGGCACCTAGCACAGATACGCAGTATTTT.

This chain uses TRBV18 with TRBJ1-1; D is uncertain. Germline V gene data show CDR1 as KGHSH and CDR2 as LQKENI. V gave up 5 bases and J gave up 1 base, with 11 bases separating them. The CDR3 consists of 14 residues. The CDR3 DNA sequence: TGTGCCAGCTCAACCTCTTTTACGAACACTGAAGCTTTCTTT. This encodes CASSTSFTNTEAFF.

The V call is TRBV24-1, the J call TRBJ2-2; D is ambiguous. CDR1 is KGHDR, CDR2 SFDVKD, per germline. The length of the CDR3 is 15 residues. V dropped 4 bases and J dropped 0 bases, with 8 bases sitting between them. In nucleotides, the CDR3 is TGTGCCACCAGTGACCCAGTCTCGAACACCGGGGAGCTGTTTTTT. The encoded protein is CATSDPVSNTGELFF.

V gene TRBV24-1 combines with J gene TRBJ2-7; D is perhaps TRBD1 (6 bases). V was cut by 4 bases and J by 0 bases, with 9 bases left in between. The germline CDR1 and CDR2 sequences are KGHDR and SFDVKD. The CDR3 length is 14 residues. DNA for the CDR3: TGTGCCACCAGTGAGACAGGTGTCTCCTACGAGCAGTACTTC. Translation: CATSETGVSYEQYF.

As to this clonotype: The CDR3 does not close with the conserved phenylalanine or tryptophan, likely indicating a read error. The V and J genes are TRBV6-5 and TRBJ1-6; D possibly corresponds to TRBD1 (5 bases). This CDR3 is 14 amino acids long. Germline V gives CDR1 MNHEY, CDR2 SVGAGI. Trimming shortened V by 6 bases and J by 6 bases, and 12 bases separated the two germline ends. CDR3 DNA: TGTGCCAGCAGGCCTCGGGGGTCTAATTCACCCCTCCACTTG. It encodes CASRPRGSNSPLHL.

This chain's CDR3 is CASSPDRDADTQYF. CDR3 in DNA: TGTGCCAGCAGCCCCGACAGGGATGCAGATACGCAGTATTTT. The V and J genes are TRBV7-2 and TRBJ2-3; 7 nucleotides align to TRBD1. The CDR3 length is 14 residues. With V trimmed by 5 bases and J by 4 bases, 6 bases remained unmatched. Germline V gives CDR1 SGHTA, CDR2 FQGNSA.

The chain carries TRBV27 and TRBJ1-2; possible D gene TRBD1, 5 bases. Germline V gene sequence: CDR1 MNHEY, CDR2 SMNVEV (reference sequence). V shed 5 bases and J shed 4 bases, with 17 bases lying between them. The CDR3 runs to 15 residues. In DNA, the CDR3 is TGTGCCAGCAGTCTTTCGGGTCCTGGGGGCTATGGCTACACCTTC. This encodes CASSLSGPGGYGYTF.

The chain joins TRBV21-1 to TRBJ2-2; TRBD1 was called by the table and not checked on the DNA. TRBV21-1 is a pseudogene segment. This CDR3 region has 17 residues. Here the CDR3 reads CASSKATGGRNTGELFF. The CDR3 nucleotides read TGTGCCAGCAGCAAGGCCACAGGGGGCAGGAACACCGGGGAGCTGTTTTTT.

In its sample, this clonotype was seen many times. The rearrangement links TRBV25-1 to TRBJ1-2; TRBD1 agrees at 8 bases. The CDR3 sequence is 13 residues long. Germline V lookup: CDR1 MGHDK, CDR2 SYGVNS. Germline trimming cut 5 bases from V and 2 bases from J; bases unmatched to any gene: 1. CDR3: CASSRTGNYGYTF. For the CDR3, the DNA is TGTGCCAGCAGTCGGACAGGGAACTATGGCTACACCTTC.

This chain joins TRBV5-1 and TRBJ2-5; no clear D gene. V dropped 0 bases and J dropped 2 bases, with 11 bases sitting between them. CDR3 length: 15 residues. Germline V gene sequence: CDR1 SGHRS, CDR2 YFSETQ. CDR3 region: CASSLVRQDQETQYF. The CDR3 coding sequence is TGCGCCAGCAGCTTGGTGAGGCAGGATCAAGAGACCCAGTACTTC. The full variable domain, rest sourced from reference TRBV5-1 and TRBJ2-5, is KAGVTQTPRYLIKTRGQQVTLSCSPISGHRSVSWYQQTPGQGLQFLFEYFSETQRNKGNFPGRFSGRQFSNSRSEMNVSTLELGDSALYLCASSLVRQDQETQYFGPGTRLLVL.

DNA of the CDR3: TGTGCCAGCACCCAGGACAGTTCATACGAGCAGTACTTC. It translates to CASTQDSSYEQYF. The chain uses TRBV12-3 or TRBV12-4 and TRBJ2-7, with D possibly TRBD1 on 6 matching bases. V was trimmed by 7 bases and J by 4 bases, leaving 14 bases between them. The CDR3 loop spans 13 amino acids.

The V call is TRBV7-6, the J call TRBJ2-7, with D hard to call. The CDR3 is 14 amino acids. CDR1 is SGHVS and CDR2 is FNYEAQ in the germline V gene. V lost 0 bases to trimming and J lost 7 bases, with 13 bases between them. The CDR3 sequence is CASSLAGGLGEQYF. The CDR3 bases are TGTGCCAGCAGCTTAGCCGGTGGCCTCGGGGAGCAGTACTTC.

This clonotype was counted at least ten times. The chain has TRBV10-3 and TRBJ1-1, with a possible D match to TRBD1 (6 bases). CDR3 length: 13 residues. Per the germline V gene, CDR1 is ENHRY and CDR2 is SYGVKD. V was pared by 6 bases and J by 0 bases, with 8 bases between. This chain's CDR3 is CAIRGHLNTEAFF. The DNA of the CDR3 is TGTGCCATCAGGGGACATCTGAACACTGAAGCTTTCTTT.

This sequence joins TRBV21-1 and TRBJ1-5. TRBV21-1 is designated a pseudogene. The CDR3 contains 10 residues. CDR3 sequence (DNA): TGTGCCAGCAGGGGCCAGCCCCAGCATTTT. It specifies CASRGQPQHF.

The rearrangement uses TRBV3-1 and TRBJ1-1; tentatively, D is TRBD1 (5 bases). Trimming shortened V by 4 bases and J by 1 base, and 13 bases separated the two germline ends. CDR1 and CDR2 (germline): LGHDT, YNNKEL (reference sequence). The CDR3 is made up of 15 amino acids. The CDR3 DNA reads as TGTGCCAGCAGCCTATGGAGGGGTACGAACACTGAAGCTTTCTTT. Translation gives CASSLWRGTNTEAFF.

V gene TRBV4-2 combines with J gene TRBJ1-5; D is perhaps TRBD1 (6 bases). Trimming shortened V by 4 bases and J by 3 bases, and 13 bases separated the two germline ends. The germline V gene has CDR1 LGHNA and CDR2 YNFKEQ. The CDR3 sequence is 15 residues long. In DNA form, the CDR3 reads TGTGCCAGCAGCCCAGGAGCAGGGGTCAATCAGCCCCAGCATTTT. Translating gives CASSPGAGVNQPQHF.

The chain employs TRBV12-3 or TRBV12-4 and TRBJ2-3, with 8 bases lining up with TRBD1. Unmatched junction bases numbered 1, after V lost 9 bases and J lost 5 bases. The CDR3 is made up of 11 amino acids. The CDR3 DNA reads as TGTGCCAGTACAGGGGGAGATACGCAGTATTTT. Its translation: CASTGGDTQYF.